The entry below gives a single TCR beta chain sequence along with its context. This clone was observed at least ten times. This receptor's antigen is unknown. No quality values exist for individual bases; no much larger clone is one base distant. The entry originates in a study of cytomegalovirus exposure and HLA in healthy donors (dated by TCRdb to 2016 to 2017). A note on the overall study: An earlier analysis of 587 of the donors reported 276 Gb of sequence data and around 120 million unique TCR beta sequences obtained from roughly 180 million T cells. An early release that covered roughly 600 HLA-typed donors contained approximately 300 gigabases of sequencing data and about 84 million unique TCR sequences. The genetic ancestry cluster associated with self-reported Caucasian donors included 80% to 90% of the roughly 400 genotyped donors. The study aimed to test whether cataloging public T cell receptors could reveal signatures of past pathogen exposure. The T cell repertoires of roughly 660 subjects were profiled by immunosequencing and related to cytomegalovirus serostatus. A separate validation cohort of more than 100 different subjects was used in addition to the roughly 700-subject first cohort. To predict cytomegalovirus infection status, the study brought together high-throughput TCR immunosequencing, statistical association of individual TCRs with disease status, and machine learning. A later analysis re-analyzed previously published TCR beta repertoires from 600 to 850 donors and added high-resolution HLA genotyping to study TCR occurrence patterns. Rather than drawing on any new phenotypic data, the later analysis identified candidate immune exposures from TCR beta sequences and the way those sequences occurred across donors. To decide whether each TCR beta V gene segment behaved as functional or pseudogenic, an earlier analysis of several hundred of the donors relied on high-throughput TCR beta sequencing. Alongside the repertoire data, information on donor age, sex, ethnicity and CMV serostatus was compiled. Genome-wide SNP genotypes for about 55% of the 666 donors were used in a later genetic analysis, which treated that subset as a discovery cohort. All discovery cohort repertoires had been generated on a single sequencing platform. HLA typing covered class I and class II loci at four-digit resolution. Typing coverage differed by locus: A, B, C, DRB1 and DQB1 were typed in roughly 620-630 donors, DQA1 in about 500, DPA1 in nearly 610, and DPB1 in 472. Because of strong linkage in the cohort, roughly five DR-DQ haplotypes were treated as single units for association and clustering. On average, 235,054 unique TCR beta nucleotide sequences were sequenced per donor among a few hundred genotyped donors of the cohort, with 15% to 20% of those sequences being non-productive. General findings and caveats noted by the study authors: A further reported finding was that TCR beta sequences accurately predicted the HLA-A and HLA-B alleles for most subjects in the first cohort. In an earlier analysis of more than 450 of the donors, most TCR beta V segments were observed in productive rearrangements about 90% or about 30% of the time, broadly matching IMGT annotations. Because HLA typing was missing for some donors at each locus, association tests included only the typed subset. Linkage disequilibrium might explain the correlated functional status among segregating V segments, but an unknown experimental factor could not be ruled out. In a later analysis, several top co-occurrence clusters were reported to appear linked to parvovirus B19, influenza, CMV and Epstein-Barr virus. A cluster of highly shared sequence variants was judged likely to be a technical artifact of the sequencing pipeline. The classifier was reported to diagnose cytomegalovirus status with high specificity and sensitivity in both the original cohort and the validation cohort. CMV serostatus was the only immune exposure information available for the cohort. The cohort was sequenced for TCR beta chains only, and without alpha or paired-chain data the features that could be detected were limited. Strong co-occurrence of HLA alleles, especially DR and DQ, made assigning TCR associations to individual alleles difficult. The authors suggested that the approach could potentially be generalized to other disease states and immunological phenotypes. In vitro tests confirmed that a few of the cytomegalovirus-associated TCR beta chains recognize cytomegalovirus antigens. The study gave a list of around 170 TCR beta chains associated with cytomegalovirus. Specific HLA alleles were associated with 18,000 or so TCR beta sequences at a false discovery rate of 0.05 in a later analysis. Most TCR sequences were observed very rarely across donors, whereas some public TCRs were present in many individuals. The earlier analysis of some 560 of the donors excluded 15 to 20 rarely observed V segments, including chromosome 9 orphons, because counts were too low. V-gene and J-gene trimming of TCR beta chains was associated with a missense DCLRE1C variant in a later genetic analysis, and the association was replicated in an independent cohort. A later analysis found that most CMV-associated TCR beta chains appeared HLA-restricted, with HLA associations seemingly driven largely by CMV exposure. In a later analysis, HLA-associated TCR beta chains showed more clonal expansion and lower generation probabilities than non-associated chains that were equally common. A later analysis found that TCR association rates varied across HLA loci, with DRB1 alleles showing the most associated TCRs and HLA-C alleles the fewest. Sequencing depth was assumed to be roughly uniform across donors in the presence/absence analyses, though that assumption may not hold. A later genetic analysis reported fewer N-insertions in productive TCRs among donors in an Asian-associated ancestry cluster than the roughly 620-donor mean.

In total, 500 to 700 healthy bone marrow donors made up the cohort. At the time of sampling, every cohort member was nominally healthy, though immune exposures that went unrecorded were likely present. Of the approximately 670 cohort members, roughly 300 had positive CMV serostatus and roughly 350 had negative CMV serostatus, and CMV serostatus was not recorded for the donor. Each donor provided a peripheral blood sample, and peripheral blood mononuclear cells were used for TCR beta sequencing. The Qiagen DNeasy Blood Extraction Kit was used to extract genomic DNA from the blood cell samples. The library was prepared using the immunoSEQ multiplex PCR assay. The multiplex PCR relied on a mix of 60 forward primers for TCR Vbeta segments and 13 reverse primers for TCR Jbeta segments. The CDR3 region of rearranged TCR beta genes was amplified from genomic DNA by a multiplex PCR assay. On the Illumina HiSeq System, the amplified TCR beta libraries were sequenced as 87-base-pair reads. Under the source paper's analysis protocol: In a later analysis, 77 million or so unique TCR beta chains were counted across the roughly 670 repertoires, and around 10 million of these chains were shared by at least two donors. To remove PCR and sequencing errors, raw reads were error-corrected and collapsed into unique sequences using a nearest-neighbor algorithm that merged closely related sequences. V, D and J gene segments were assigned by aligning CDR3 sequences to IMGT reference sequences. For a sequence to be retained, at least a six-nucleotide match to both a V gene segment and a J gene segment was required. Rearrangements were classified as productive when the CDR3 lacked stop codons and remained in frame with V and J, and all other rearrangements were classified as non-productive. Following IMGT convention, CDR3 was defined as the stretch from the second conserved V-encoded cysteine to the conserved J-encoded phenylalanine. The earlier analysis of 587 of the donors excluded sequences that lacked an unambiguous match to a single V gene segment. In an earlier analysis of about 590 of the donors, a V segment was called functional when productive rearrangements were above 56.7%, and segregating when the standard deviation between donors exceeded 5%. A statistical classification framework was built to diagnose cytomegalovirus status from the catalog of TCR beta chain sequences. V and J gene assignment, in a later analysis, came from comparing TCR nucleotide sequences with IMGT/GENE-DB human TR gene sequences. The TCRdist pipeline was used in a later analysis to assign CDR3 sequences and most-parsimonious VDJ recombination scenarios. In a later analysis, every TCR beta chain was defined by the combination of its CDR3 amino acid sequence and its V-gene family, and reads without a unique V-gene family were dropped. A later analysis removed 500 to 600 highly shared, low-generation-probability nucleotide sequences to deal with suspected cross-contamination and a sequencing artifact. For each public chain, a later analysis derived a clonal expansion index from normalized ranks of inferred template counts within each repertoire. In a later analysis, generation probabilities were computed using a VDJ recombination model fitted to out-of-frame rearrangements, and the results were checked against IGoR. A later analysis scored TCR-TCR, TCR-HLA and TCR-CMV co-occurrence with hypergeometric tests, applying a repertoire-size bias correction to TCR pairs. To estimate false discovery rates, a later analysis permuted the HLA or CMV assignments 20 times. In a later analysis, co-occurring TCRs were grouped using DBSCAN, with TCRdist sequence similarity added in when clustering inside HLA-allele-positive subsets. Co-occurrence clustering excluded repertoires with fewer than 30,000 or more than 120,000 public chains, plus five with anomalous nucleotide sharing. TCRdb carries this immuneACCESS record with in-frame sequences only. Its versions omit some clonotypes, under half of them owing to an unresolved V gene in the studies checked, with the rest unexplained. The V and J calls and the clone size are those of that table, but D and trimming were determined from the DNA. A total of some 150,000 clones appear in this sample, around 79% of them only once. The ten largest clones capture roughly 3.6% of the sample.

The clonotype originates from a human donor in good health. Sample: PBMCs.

The DNA reads as follows: TGTGCCAGCAGCCCGGAGACAGGGTTTGAAAAACTGTTTTTT. This codes for CASSPETGFEKLFF. The V and J segments used are TRBV7-9 and TRBJ1-4; 7 central bases correspond to TRBD1. V lost 5 bases and J lost 7 bases, and the count of bases not matched to a germline gene is 7. For CDR1 and CDR2, the germline V gene (reference sequence) lists SEHNR and FQNEAQ. Measured from the cysteine to the phenylalanine, the CDR3 is 14 residues long. Only the CDR3 DNA stays, 42 bases, in frame from base 1.